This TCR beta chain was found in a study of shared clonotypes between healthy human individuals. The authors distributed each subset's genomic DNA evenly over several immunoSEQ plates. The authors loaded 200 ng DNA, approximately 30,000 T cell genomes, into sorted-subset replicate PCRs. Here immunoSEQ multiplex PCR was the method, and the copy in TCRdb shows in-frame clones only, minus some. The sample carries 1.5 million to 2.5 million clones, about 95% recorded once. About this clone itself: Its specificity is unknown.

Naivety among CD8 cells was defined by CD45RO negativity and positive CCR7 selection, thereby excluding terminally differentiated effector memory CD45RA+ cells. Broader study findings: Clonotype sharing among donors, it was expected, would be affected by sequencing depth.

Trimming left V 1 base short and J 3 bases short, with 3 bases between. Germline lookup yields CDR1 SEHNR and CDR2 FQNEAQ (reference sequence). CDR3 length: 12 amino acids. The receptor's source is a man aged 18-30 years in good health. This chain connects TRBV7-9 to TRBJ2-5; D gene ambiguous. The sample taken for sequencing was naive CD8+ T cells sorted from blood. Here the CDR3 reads CASSLGEETQYF. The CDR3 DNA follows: TGTGCCAGCAGCTTAGGGGAAGAGACCCAGTACTTC.